This T cell receptor (beta chain) emerged from a study of shared clonotypes between healthy human individuals. Splitting of each subset's genomic DNA was done evenly across several immunoSEQ plates. Libraries were prepared by immunoSEQ multiplex PCR; TCRdb keeps only in-frame clonotypes and omits some of them. The sample yields around 1,900,000 clones, roughly 95% seen once. Trimming removed 3 bases from V and 4 bases from J; junction bases left unmatched: 8. CDR3 size: 16 residues. Germline-derived CDR1 and CDR2 are MGHDK and SYGVNS. This clone was picked up a small number of times. Its antigen remains unknown. Terminally differentiated effector memory CD45RA+ cells were excluded by CCR7 positive selection of CD45RO-negative cells. Findings and limits, study-wide: Memory subsets had estimated richness that was generally smaller than that of naive subsets. The donor pool, a small one, limited the genetic and exposure-history diversity represented.

The chain employs TRBV25-1 and TRBJ1-1; 10 bases fit TRBD1. Sequencing input: naive CD8+ T cells from PBMCs. The source is a man aged 18 to 29 in good health. Some clones in this sample may be carry-over from other donors' samples. CDR3: CASSDTRRDRGTEAFF. DNA of the CDR3: TGTGCCAGCAGTGATACCCGCCGGGACAGGGGCACTGAAGCTTTCTTT.